This TCR beta chain comes out of a study of T cell repertoires in cytomegalovirus infection. Concerning this clonotype itself: Its target is not known.

The CDR3 contains 14 residues. With 7 bases removed from V and 0 bases from J, the gap between germline ends came to 12 bases. Looked up from germline, CDR1 is SEHNR and CDR2 is FQNEAQ (reference sequence). MiXCR, run by TCRdb on the reads, gives a single entry per CDR3 protein. The data show about 310,000 distinct CDR3 sequences, around 25% seen once. V and J are TRBV7-9 and TRBJ1-1; D is perhaps TRBD1 (5 bases). This receptor was taken from a human donor in good health (CMV status not recorded). Some clones in this sample may be carry-over from other donors' samples. The sequencing here drew on cultured PBMCs, taken from culture after CMV antigen stimulation. CDR3 nucleotides: TGTGCCAGCATAATAGTCAGGGTGAACACTGAAGCTTTCTTT. It is translated as CASIIVRVNTEAFF.